This T cell receptor beta chain comes out of a study of control samples from healthy donors and cancer patients. Trimming cost V 6 bases and J 4 bases, with 22 bases left between them. The CDR3 spans 17 residues. The germline V gene has CDR1 SGDLS and CDR2 YYNGEE. Method: immunoSEQ multiplex PCR; TCRdb's copy keeps in-frame clones and lacks some. Counted here are over 150,000 clones, 94% occurring once; the ten biggest clones make up 1.3% to 1.5%. The genes are TRBV9 and TRBJ2-2, with D unclear. This TCR was sampled from a young woman in good health. The sequenced sample consisted of blood. Here the CDR3 reads CASNPHGDHWGTGELFF. The CDR3 nucleotides read TGTGCCAGCAACCCCCATGGGGATCACTGGGGCACCGGGGAGCTGTTTTTT.